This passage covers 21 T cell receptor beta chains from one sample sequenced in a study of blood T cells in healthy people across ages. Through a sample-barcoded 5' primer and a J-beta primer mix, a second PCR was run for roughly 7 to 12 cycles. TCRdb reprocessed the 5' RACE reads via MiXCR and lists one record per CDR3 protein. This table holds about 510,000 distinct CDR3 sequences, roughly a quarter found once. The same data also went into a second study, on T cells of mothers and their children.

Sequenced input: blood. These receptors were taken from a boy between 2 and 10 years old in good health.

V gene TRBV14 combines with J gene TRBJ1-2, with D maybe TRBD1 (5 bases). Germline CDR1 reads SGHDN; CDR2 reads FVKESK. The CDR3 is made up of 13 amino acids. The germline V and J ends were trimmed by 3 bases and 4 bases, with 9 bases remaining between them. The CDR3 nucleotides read TGTGCCAGCAGCCAGGACACATTCTATGGCTACACCTTC. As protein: CASSQDTFYGYTF.

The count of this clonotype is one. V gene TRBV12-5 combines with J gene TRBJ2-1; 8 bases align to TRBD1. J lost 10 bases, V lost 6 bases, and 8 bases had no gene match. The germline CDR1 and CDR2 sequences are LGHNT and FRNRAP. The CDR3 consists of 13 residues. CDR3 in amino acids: CASGSKTGEEQFF. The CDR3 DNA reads TGTGCTAGTGGCTCCAAGACAGGGGAAGAGCAGTTCTTC.

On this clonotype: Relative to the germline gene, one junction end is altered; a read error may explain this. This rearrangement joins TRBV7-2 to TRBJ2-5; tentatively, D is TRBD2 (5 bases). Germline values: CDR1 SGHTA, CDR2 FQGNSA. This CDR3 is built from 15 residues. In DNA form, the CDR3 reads TGTGCCAGCAGTATGGCCACGGTGGGGTACAATGAGCGGTTCTTC. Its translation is CASSMATVGYNERFF.

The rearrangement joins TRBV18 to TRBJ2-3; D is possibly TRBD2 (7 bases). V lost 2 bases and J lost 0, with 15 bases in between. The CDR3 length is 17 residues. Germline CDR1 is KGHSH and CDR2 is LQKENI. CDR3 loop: CASSPLFGGPSTDTQYF. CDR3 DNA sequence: TGTGCCAGCTCACCATTGTTCGGGGGGCCCAGCACAGATACGCAGTATTTT.

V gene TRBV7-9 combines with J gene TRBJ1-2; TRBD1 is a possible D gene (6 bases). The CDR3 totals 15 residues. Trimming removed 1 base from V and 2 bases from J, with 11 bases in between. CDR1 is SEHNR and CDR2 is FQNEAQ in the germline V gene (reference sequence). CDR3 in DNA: TGTGCCAGCAGCTTAGGGGACAACATCAACTATGGCTACACCTTC. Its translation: CASSLGDNINYGYTF. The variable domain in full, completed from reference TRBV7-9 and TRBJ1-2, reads DTGVSQNPRHKITKRGQNVTFRCDPISEHNRLYWYRQTLGQGPEFLTYFQNEAQLEKSRLLSDRFSAERPKGSFSTLEIQRTEQGDSAMYLCASSLGDNINYGYTFGSGTRLTVV.

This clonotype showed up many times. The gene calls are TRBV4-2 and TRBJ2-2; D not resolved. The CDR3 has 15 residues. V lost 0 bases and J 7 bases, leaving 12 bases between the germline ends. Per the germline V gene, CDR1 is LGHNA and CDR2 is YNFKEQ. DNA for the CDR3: TGTGCCAGCAGCCAAGATGGGCAGGCCTACGGGGAGCTGTTTTTT. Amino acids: CASSQDGQAYGELFF.

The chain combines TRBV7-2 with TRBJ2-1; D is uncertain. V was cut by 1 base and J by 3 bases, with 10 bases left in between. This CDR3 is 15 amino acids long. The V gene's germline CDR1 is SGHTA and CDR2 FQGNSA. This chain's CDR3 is CASSLEQNVYNEQFF. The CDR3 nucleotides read TGTGCCAGCAGCTTAGAACAGAACGTCTACAATGAGCAGTTCTTC.

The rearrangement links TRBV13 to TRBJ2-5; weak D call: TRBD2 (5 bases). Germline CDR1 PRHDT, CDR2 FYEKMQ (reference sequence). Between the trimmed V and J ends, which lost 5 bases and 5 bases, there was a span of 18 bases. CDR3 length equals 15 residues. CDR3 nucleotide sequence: TGTGCCAGCAGCACCACTACGGGCGGCGGGGAGACCCAGTACTTC. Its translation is CASSTTTGGGETQYF.

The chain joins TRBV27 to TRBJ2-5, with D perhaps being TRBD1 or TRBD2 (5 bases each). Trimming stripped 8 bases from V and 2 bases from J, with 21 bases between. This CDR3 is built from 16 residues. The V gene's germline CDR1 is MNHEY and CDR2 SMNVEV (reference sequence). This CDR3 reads CASPTGRQCTQETQYF. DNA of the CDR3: TGTGCCAGCCCCACGGGGCGACAGTGCACACAAGAGACCCAGTACTTC.

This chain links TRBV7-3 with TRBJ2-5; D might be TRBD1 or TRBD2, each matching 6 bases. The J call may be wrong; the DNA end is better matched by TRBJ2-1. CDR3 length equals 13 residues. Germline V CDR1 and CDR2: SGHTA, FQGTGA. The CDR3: CASSFVGGSEQFF. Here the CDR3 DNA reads TGTGCCAGCAGTTTTGTAGGGGGGAGTGAGCAGTTCTTC.

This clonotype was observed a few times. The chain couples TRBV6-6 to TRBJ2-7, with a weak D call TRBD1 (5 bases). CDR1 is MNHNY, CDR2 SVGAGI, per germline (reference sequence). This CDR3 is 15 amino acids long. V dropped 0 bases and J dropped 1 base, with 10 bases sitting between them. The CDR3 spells CASSYSRQRSYEQYF. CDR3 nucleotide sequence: TGTGCCAGCAGTTACTCGAGACAGAGATCCTACGAGCAGTACTTC.

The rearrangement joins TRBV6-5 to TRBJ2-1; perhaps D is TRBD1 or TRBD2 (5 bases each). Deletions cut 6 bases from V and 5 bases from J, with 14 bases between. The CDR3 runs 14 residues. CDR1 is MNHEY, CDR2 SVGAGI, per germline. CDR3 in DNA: TGTGCCAGCAGGGGAGTAGCAGGGAACAATGAGCAGTTCTTC. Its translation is CASRGVAGNNEQFF.

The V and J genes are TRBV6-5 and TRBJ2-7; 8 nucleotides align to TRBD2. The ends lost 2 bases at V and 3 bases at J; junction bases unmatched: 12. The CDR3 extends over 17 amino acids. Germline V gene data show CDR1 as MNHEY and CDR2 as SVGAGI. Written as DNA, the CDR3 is TGTGCCAGCAGTTACGCCCCTGGGCGGGGGGCTCACTACGAGCAGTACTTC. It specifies CASSYAPGRGAHYEQYF.

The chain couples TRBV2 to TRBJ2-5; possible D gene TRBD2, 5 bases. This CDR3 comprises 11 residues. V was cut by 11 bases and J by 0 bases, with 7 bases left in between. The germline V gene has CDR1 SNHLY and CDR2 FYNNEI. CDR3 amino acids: CASTNQETQYF. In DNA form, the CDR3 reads TGTGCCTCGACTAACCAAGAGACCCAGTACTTC. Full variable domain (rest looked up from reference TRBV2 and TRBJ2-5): EPEVTQTPSHQVTQMGQEVILRCVPISNHLYFYWYRQILGQKVEFLVSFYNNEISEKSEIFDDQFSVERPDGSNFTLKIRSTKLEDSAMYFCASTNQETQYFGPGTRLLVL.

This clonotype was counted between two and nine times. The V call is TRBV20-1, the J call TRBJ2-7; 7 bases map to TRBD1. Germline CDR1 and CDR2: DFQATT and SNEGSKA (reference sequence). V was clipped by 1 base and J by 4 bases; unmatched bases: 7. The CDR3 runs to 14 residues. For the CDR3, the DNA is TGCAGTGCTAGAGGAGAGACAGGGCAGTACGAGCAGTACTTC. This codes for CSARGETGQYEQYF.

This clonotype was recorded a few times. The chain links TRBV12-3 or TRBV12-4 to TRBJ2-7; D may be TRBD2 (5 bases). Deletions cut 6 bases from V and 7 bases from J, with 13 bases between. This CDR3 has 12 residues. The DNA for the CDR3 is TGTGCCAGCAGCCGCGACACGGGGGAGCAGTACTTC. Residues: CASSRDTGEQYF.

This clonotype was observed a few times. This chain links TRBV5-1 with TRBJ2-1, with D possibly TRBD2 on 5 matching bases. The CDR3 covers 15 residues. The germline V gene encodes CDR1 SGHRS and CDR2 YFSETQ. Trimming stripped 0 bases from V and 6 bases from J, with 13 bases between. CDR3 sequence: CASSLGSGMGNEQFF. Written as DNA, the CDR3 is TGCGCCAGCAGCTTGGGCTCGGGGATGGGCAATGAGCAGTTCTTC.

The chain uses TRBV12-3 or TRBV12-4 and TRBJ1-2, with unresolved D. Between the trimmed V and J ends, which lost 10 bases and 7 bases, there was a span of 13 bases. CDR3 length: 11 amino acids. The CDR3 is CAISTGRGYTF. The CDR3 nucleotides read TGTGCCATCAGCACCGGACGTGGCTACACCTTC.

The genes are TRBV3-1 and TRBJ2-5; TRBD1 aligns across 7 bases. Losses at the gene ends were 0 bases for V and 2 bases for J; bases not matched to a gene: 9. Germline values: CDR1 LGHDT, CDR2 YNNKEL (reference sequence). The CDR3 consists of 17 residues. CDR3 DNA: TGTGCCAGCAGCCAAGAGTGCAGGACAGGTGGTCAAGAGACCCAGTACTTC. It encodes CASSQECRTGGQETQYF.

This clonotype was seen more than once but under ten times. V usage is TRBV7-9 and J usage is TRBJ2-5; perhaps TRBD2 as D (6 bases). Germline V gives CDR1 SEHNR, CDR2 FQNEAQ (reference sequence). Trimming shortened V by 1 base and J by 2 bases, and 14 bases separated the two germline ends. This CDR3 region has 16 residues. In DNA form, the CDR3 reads TGTGCCAGCAGCTTAGAGGTTTGGGGGGAGCAAGAGACCCAGTACTTC. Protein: CASSLEVWGEQETQYF.

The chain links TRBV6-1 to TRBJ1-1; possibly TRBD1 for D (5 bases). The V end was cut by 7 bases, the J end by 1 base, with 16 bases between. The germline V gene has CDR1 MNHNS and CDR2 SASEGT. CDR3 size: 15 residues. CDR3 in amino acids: CASISGGSGNTEAFF. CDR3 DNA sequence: TGTGCCAGCATCAGCGGGGGGTCGGGGAACACTGAAGCTTTCTTT.